This T cell receptor beta chain was identified in a study of metastatic and nonmetastatic thyroid tumors. Study in general: Repertoire comparisons spanned blood and tumor or nodule tissue from malignant and benign thyroid patients.

Prior to thyroid surgery, none of the patients had received any treatment. The germline gives CDR1 MNHEY, CDR2 SVGEGT. V shed 6 bases and J shed 17 bases, with 28 bases lying between them. This CDR3 has 15 residues. This clone has just a few counts. What it recognizes is unknown. Original handling: Differences in CDR3 between clinicopathological groups were drawn on to build a classifier intended to discriminate distant-metastatic papillary thyroid cancer patients. TCRdb re-called clones from the PCR reads using MiXCR. TCRdb's processing, not the authors', yielded these V and J calls. The data hold approximately 15,000 clones, with roughly an eighth observed a single time. General study findings and limits: Reports indicated that malignant thyroid tumors showed significantly higher TCR beta diversity than benign nodules did, in blood and tumor.

The specimen was tumor tissue. The source is a female donor with papillary thyroid cancer or a benign thyroid nodule (not recorded which). Some clones in this sample may be carry-over from other donors' samples. The chain links TRBV6-2 or TRBV6-3 to TRBJ2-2; D possibly uses TRBD1 or TRBD2 (5 bases each). CDR3 coding DNA: TGTGCCAGCAGAAAGGGGTATTCGAACACCGGGGATCTTTTTTTT. Amino acid sequence: CASRKGYSNTGDLFF.